Listed here is a single TCR beta chain. Its antigen remains unknown. Produced via immunoSEQ multiplex PCR; TCRdb's table is partial and in-frame only. The table records 3,000 to 4,000 clones, roughly 29% of them present only once. The data were obtained in a study of T cells in localized non-small cell lung cancer. General study findings and limits: Appearing in adjacent lung were a median about 59 of the top 100 tumor clones.

The TCR originated in a male donor at least 60 years old with stage I lung adenocarcinoma. Material: lung tumor tissue, obtained before any cancer treatment.

CDR3 in DNA: TGCGCCAGCACCGGCCCCATCGGGGTAGCGGGAGCCGACAATGAGCAGTTCTTC. Protein product: CASTGPIGVAGADNEQFF. The chain combines TRBV10-2 with TRBJ2-1; TRBD2 agrees at 9 bases. CDR3 length: 18 amino acids. Per germline, CDR1 WSHSY and CDR2 SAAADI. V was pared by 7 bases and J by 5 bases, with 18 bases of the junction left unmatched.